The entry that follows covers one TCR beta chain sequence. Clones were read by immunoSEQ multiplex PCR, and TCRdb kept only the in-frame ones, dropping some. The sample holds 140,000 to 150,000 clones, roughly four fifths seen once. This record belongs to a study of T cell responses to AZD1222 COVID-19 vaccine. The origin of this receptor is an adult in good health. The specimen was peripheral blood, collected on day 0 of MenACWY control vaccination.

As DNA, the CDR3 is TGTGCCAGCAGCCCTTTGACAGCGACCGGGGAGCTGTTTTTT. Amino acids: CASSPLTATGELFF. The genes are TRBV2 and TRBJ2-2; possible D gene TRBD1, 5 bases. The germline V gene encodes CDR1 SNHLY and CDR2 FYNNEI. Trimming took off 6 bases at V and 5 bases at J, with 13 bases between the two ends. CDR3 length: 14 residues.